The 31 T cell receptor beta chains in this list originate from one sample, sequenced in a study of T cells in Graves' hyperthyroidism and ophthalmopathy. Researchers amplified the TCR beta CDR3 regions from RNA transcripts. When the TCR CDR3 underwent first-round RT-PCR, the HTBI primer set was used. One entry per CDR3 protein, called by TCRdb with MiXCR from the multiplex PCR reads. The data contain some 420,000 distinct CDR3 sequences, roughly 13% of them seen just once; the ten biggest clones take up about 4.9%. The sample was blood. The source of these receptors is a woman aged 18-29 years with Graves' hyperthyroidism.

This clonotype was recorded at least ten times. V and J are TRBV5-1 and TRBJ1-1; D unclear. Trimming removed 0 bases from V and 1 base from J, with 10 bases in between. CDR3 size: 15 residues. Germline V gene lookup returns CDR1 SGHRS and CDR2 YFSETQ. CDR3 bases: TGCGCCAGCAGCTTGGTGGGTCAGTCGAACACTGAAGCTTTCTTT. As protein: CASSLVGQSNTEAFF.

The gene calls are TRBV9 and TRBJ1-2; D is uncertain. The germline gives CDR1 SGDLS, CDR2 YYNGEE. There are 13 residues in the CDR3. Deletions cut 0 bases from V and 8 bases from J, with 11 bases between. The CDR3 region has the DNA TGTGCCAGCAGCGTAGTGCCGGGCCAGGGCTACACCTTC. This sequence encodes CASSVVPGQGYTF.

A few counts support this clonotype. The V call is TRBV6-5, the J call TRBJ2-1; 8 nucleotides line up with TRBD2. This CDR3 is built from 18 residues. Germline CDR1 MNHEY, CDR2 SVGAGI. Unmatched junction bases numbered 20, after V lost 6 bases and J lost 7 bases. The CDR3 here is CASSPPSTLAGANNEQFF. In nucleotides, the CDR3 is TGTGCCAGCAGCCCCCCAAGCACCCTAGCGGGCGCTAATAATGAGCAGTTCTTC.

This sequence joins TRBV5-6 and TRBJ2-1; 10 nucleotides align to TRBD2. The junction had 11 bases not matched to a gene; V was cut back by 5 bases and J by 0 bases. This CDR3 is built from 18 residues. CDR1 is SGHDT and CDR2 is YYEEEE in the germline V gene. The CDR3 nucleotides read TGTGCCAGCAGACCGTGGACTAGCGGATCACTCTCCTACAATGAGCAGTTCTTC. It encodes CASRPWTSGSLSYNEQFF.

The chain is built from TRBV2 and TRBJ1-2, with 11 bases lining up with TRBD1. J was trimmed by 8 bases and V by 7 bases; bases with no gene match: 9. Germline lookup yields CDR1 SNHLY and CDR2 FYNNEI. This CDR3 is 14 amino acids long. CDR3 sequence reads: CASTESGTGGGYTF. CDR3 sequence (DNA): TGTGCCAGCACCGAATCCGGGACAGGGGGAGGCTACACCTTC.

There are many counts of this clonotype. The chain employs TRBV19 and TRBJ2-1; no clear D. The CDR3 is made up of 14 amino acids. The germline gives CDR1 LNHDA, CDR2 SQIVND (reference sequence). V lost 1 base to trimming and J lost 6 bases, with 10 bases between them. Here the CDR3 DNA reads TGTGCCAGTAGTATAGTTGCCACGTCCAATGAGCAGTTCTTC. This gives the protein CASSIVATSNEQFF.

The V gene is TRBV28, the J gene TRBJ1-5; a possible D gene is TRBD1 (6 bases). V shed 6 bases and J shed 1 base, with 16 bases lying between them. CDR1 MDHEN and CDR2 SYDVKM come from the germline V gene. The CDR3 runs 16 residues. The CDR3 reads CASSFRLGASNQPQHF. The CDR3 DNA sequence: TGTGCCAGCAGCTTTAGGCTGGGGGCAAGCAATCAGCCCCAGCATTTT.

The sample holds many counts of this clonotype. The chain is built from TRBV7-2 and TRBJ2-3, with 8 positions matching TRBD2. Germline values: CDR1 SGHTA, CDR2 FQGNSA. The length of the CDR3 is 17 residues. Losses at the gene ends were 5 bases for V and 4 bases for J; bases not matched to a gene: 14. CDR3: CASSNSASGRGADTQYF. The CDR3 region has the DNA TGTGCCAGCAGCAACTCAGCCAGCGGGAGAGGGGCAGATACGCAGTATTTT.

This clonotype was recorded at least ten times. The chain is built from TRBV11-2 and TRBJ1-1, with D possibly being TRBD1 (5 bases). Trimming cost V 4 bases and J 1 base, with 16 bases left between them. CDR1 is SGHAT, CDR2 FQNNGV, per germline. The CDR3 is made up of 16 amino acids. DNA of the CDR3: TGTGCCAGCAGCTACCGGTCGGGGCGAGGGAACACTGAAGCTTTCTTT. Encoded protein: CASSYRSGRGNTEAFF.

This clonotype was found many times. The rearrangement uses TRBV10-2 and TRBJ2-3; 14 nucleotides align to TRBD2. CDR3 size: 16 residues. In germline, CDR1 is WSHSY, CDR2 SAAADI. V dropped 6 bases and J dropped 3; count of bases not matched to a gene: 5. This chain's CDR3 is CASSGRLAGGTDTQYF. Written as DNA, the CDR3 is TGCGCCAGCAGCGGACGACTAGCGGGAGGGACAGATACGCAGTATTTT.

This clonotype was counted at least ten times. The rearrangement uses TRBV27 and TRBJ2-5, with a weak D call TRBD1 (6 bases). Germline V gives CDR1 MNHEY, CDR2 SMNVEV (reference sequence). This CDR3 spans 15 amino acids. V was trimmed by 5 bases and J by 2 bases, leaving 15 bases between them. The CDR3: CASSPFPTGQETQYF. The DNA for the CDR3 is TGTGCCAGCAGTCCGTTTCCCACAGGGCAAGAGACCCAGTACTTC.

This clonotype was counted ten times or more. The J gene is TRBJ1-5, the V gene TRBV6-1, with 10 positions matching TRBD1. In germline, CDR1 is MNHNS, CDR2 SASEGT. The ends lost 4 bases at V and 3 bases at J; junction bases unmatched: 6. This CDR3 comprises 16 residues. CDR3 DNA sequence: TGTGCCAGCAGTGGGGGGACAGGGGTCCCCAATCAGCCCCAGCATTTT. Translation gives CASSGGTGVPNQPQHF.

By its share, this clonotype is large. CDR3 in amino acids: CASSLNSRGWDTEAFF. CDR3 in DNA: TGTGCCAGCAGTTTAAATTCCCGGGGGTGGGACACTGAAGCTTTCTTT. This chain connects TRBV27 to TRBJ1-1; possible D gene TRBD1, 5 bases. Germline CDR1 reads MNHEY; CDR2 reads SMNVEV (reference sequence). The CDR3 spans 16 residues. The germline V and J ends were trimmed by 2 bases and 3 bases, with 16 bases remaining between them.

This clonotype was seen repeatedly, ten times or more. The chain joins TRBV6-1 to TRBJ1-2; D may be TRBD1 (5 bases). Germline V gene sequence: CDR1 MNHNS, CDR2 SASEGT. V was trimmed by 6 bases and J by 7 bases, leaving 15 bases between them. CDR3 length: 13 amino acids. CDR3 in amino acids: CASRSSGEAGYTF. As DNA, the CDR3 is TGTGCCAGCAGGAGTTCGGGGGAAGCTGGCTACACCTTC.

In its sample, this clonotype was seen a few times. J is TRBJ2-5 and V is TRBV5-1; TRBD2 matches 11 bases. The germline gives CDR1 SGHRS, CDR2 YFSETQ. The CDR3 spans 16 residues. V dropped 4 bases and J dropped 5; count of bases not matched to a gene: 10. DNA for the CDR3: TGCGCCAGCAGCCAAACACTAGCGGGAGAAGGGGAGACCCAGTACTTC. It translates to CASSQTLAGEGETQYF. The full variable domain, its missing parts supplied by reference TRBV5-1 and TRBJ2-5, is KAGVTQTPRYLIKTRGQQVTLSCSPISGHRSVSWYQQTPGQGLQFLFEYFSETQRNKGNFPGRFSGRQFSNSRSEMNVSTLELGDSALYLCASSQTLAGEGETQYFGPGTRLLVL.

This clonotype was seen many times. V usage is TRBV30 and J usage is TRBJ2-7, with D maybe TRBD1 (6 bases). This CDR3 region has 12 residues. Germline V gives CDR1 GTSNPN, CDR2 SVGIG (reference sequence). Deletions cut 2 bases from V and 4 bases from J, with 9 bases between. The CDR3, as DNA: TGTGCCTGGAGTATACAGGGATACGAGCAGTACTTC. Its translation is CAWSIQGYEQYF. The whole variable domain, remainder taken from reference TRBV30 and TRBJ2-7, is SQTIHQWPATLVQPVGSPLSLECTVEGTSNPNLYWYRQAAGRGLQLLFYSVGIGQISSEVPQNLSASRPQDRQFILSSKKLLLSDSGFYLCAWSIQGYEQYFGPGTRLTVT.

The chain has TRBV2 and TRBJ1-1; D perhaps matches TRBD1 (5 bases). Per the germline V gene, CDR1 is SNHLY and CDR2 is FYNNEI. There are 14 residues in the CDR3. Trimming removed 2 bases from V and 2 bases from J, with 9 bases in between. CDR3 nucleotides: TGTGCCAGCAGTGAATGGGGGATTAACACTGAAGCTTTCTTT. This encodes CASSEWGINTEAFF.

This clonotype was counted only a few times. The chain employs TRBV18 and TRBJ2-1; D gene uncertain. The V gene's germline CDR1 is KGHSH and CDR2 LQKENI. The CDR3 is 13 amino acids. V was cut by 0 bases and J by 8 bases, with 8 bases left in between. This CDR3 reads CASSPPFADEQFF. The DNA of the CDR3 is TGTGCCAGCTCACCACCTTTCGCCGATGAGCAGTTCTTC.

Many counts were recorded for this clonotype. V usage is TRBV30 and J usage is TRBJ1-5; perhaps TRBD1 as D (5 bases). The CDR3 extends over 13 amino acids. Germline values: CDR1 GTSNPN, CDR2 SVGIG (reference sequence). Trimming pared 2 bases from V and 5 bases from J, leaving 10 bases between. In DNA, the CDR3 is TGTGCCTGGAGTAATGGGGCGGATCAGCCCCAGCATTTT. Its protein product is CAWSNGADQPQHF.

This clonotype appeared many times. The V gene is TRBV2, the J gene TRBJ2-3, with unresolved D. Germline-derived CDR1 and CDR2 are SNHLY and FYNNEI. V lost 7 bases and J lost 4, with 15 bases in between. The CDR3 totals 14 residues. DNA for the CDR3: TGTGCCAGCAATTGGTTCCGGGTCGCAGATACGCAGTATTTT. This translates into CASNWFRVADTQYF.

This clonotype was seen ten or more times. The chain carries TRBV2 and TRBJ2-3; TRBD2 aligns across 9 bases. The CDR3 covers 17 residues. The V gene's germline CDR1 is SNHLY and CDR2 FYNNEI. J was trimmed by 4 bases and V by 0 bases; bases with no gene match: 8. This CDR3 reads CASSEANSGSIADTQYF. Here the CDR3 DNA reads TGTGCCAGCAGTGAAGCGAATAGCGGGAGTATCGCAGATACGCAGTATTTT.

Remarks on this clonotype: This could be a read error, since a much larger clone is one nucleotide away. The rearrangement links TRBV27 to TRBJ2-1, with a tentative D call TRBD1 (6 bases). Germline V gene data show CDR1 as MNHEY and CDR2 as SMNVEV (reference sequence). The CDR3 totals 14 residues. V lost 3 bases and J lost 10, with 16 bases in between. This CDR3 is CASSFIQGRDEQFF. The CDR3 DNA reads TGTGCCAGCAGTTTTATACAGGGAAGGGACGAGCAGTTCTTC.

This clonotype was seen many times. V usage is TRBV7-9 and J usage is TRBJ2-5, with TRBD2 identical over 8 bases. The CDR3 is 15 amino acids. Trimming removed 5 bases from V and 4 bases from J; junction bases left unmatched: 9. In germline, CDR1 is SEHNR, CDR2 FQNEAQ (reference sequence). The CDR3 bases are TGTGCCAGCAGCGCTAGCGGGCCCCGGGGAGAGACCCAGTACTTC. This translates into CASSASGPRGETQYF.

This clonotype was counted between two and nine times. The J gene is TRBJ2-2, the V gene TRBV27, with 13 bases fitting TRBD2. The CDR3 runs to 16 residues. The junction had 5 bases not matched to a gene; V was cut back by 4 bases and J by 6 bases. Per the germline V gene, CDR1 is MNHEY and CDR2 is SMNVEV (reference sequence). CDR3: CASSSGLAGVAGELFF. DNA for the CDR3: TGTGCCAGCAGTTCCGGACTAGCGGGAGTGGCCGGGGAGCTGTTTTTT.

In its sample, this clonotype was seen many times. The CDR3 sequence is CASSLGGTRSNNEQFF. In DNA, the CDR3 is TGTGCCAGCAGCTTAGGGGGGACCAGATCCAACAATGAGCAGTTCTTC. The rearrangement links TRBV11-3 to TRBJ2-1; tentatively, D is TRBD1 or TRBD2 (5 bases each). The V gene lost 1 base and the J gene lost 5 bases, with 15 bases spanning the gap. Germline V gene lookup returns CDR1 SGHNT and CDR2 YENEEA. The CDR3 contains 16 residues. The variable domain in full, with the rest retrieved from reference TRBV11-3 and TRBJ2-1, is EAGVVQSPRYKIIEKKQPVAFWCNPISGHNTLYWYLQNLGQGPELLIRYENEEAVDDSQLPKDRFSAERLKGVDSTLKIQPAELGDSAVYLCASSLGGTRSNNEQFFGPGTRLTVL.

Many counts were recorded for this clonotype. The rearrangement joins TRBV20-1 to TRBJ2-7, with 7 bases aligning to TRBD2. V lost 4 bases, J lost 3 bases, and 3 bases stayed unmatched. This CDR3 comprises 12 residues. CDR1 DFQATT and CDR2 SNEGSKA come from the germline V gene (reference sequence). The DNA of the CDR3 is TGCAGTGCTAAGCGGGAAGGCTACGAGCAGTACTTC. Its translation: CSAKREGYEQYF.

The sample holds a few counts of this clonotype. The rearrangement uses TRBV20-1 and TRBJ1-6; 9 bases line up with TRBD1. J lost 19 bases, V lost 2 bases, and 9 bases had no gene match. Looked up from germline, CDR1 is DFQATT and CDR2 is SNEGSKA (reference sequence). There are 12 residues in the CDR3. The CDR3 spells CSARIPGQGIHF. The DNA for the CDR3 is TGCAGTGCTAGAATACCGGGACAGGGAATTCACTTT.

Only a few counts were recorded for this clonotype. The genes are TRBV7-2 and TRBJ1-3; 7 bases agree with TRBD1. There are 16 residues in the CDR3. Looked up from germline, CDR1 is SGHTA and CDR2 is FQGNSA. The V gene end was trimmed by 5 bases and the J gene end by 0 bases; junction bases not matched to a gene: 7. The DNA for the CDR3 is TGTGCCAGCAGCCTGACAGGGTCCCGCTCTGGAAACACCATATATTTT. Amino acid sequence: CASSLTGSRSGNTIYF.

The rearrangement joins TRBV11-2 to TRBJ2-3; a weak D match, TRBD2 (5 bases). CDR1 and CDR2 from the germline V gene are SGHAT and FQNNGV. V lost 2 bases, J lost 5 bases, and 11 bases lay in between. The CDR3 runs 14 residues. DNA of the CDR3: TGTGCCAGCAGCTTACAATCCGGGATAGATACGCAGTATTTT. Protein: CASSLQSGIDTQYF.

The chain couples TRBV7-9 to TRBJ1-1; tentatively, D is TRBD1 (6 bases). The CDR3 is 16 residues long. Germline V lookup: CDR1 SEHNR, CDR2 FQNEAQ (reference sequence). V was trimmed by 4 bases and J by 6 bases, leaving 21 bases between them. CDR3 loop: CASSSPGVRGGPEAFF. As DNA, the CDR3 is TGTGCCAGCAGCTCCCCGGGCGTTCGGGGGGGCCCTGAAGCTTTCTTT.

This clonotype was seen many times. The chain joins TRBV7-9 to TRBJ2-3, with 11 bases aligning to TRBD2. Germline values: CDR1 SEHNR, CDR2 FQNEAQ (reference sequence). The CDR3 length is 14 residues. J was trimmed by 4 bases and V by 5 bases; bases with no gene match: 2. In DNA form, the CDR3 reads TGTGCCAGCAGCACTAGCGGGAGCGCAGATACGCAGTATTTT. Protein sequence: CASSTSGSADTQYF.